These 2 T cell receptor beta chains originate from one sample sequenced in a study of blood T cells in healthy people across ages. A J-beta primer mix and a sample-barcoded 5' primer were used in a second PCR of about 6 to 12 cycles. TCRdb re-called the 5' RACE reads with MiXCR, one entry per CDR3 protein. This sample carries 700,000 to 800,000 distinct CDR3 sequences, roughly 41% of them seen once, and the ten largest clones take under 25%. Material for sequencing was blood. These receptor sequences come from a woman aged 55-70 years in good health.

This clonotype turned up a few times. The V call is TRBV29-1, the J call TRBJ1-2; perhaps TRBD1 as D (6 bases). The CDR3 is 13 amino acids. From germline, CDR1 is SQVTM and CDR2 ANQGSEA. Trimming cost V 3 bases and J 2 bases, with 10 bases left between them. CDR3 in amino acids: CSVEAGANYGYTF. In nucleotides, the CDR3 is TGCAGCGTTGAGGCAGGGGCGAACTATGGCTACACCTTC.

The rearrangement uses TRBV20-1 and TRBJ2-7, with 7 bases that match TRBD1. The CDR3 consists of 14 residues. The J segment lost 2 bases and the V segment lost 6 bases, leaving 10 bases of the junction unmatched. Germline V gene lookup returns CDR1 DFQATT and CDR2 SNEGSKA (reference sequence). CDR3: CSALRDSATYEQYF. The CDR3 DNA reads TGCAGTGCGCTCCGGGACAGCGCTACCTACGAGCAGTACTTC.